This is a list of T cell receptor beta chains from one sample in a study of blood T cell repertoires in COVID-19. The assay was immunoSEQ multiplex PCR, and TCRdb's table has in-frame clones only and misses some. The table records about 180,000 clones, 60% to 80% of them present only once. Sample: peripheral blood. The source is a woman in her sixties or seventies with acute or convalescent COVID-19. The CDR3 runs from the conserved cysteine through the conserved F or W. D genes are given only for firm matches. Clone size is given for some rows only: seen once, a few or many times, or a class if the clone is expanded.

v_gene	j_gene	abundance	d_gene	CDR3aa	CDR3nt
TRBV4-1	TRBJ2-5	once	TRBD2	CASSQVIAGAETQYF	TGCGCCAGCAGCCAAGTTATAGCGGGAGCAGAGACCCAGTACTTC
TRBV7-3	TRBJ1-1	NA	NA	CASSLRGDTEAFF	TGTGCCAGCAGCCTAAGGGGGGACACTGAAGCTTTCTTT
TRBV7-2	TRBJ2-1	many	NA	CASSSLERRTHNEQFF	TGTGCCAGCAGCTCCCTTGAGAGAAGGACTCACAATGAGCAGTTCTTC
TRBV7-3	TRBJ2-1	NA	NA	CASSGGNEQFF	TGTGCCAGCAGCGGAGGAAATGAGCAGTTCTTC
TRBV6-2/TRBV6-3	TRBJ2-1	NA	NA	CASSLDSTEQFF	TGTGCCAGCAGTTTGGACTCAACTGAGCAGTTCTTC
TRBV29-1	TRBJ1-1	NA	TRBD1	CSAETGAGSGFF	TGCAGCGCAGAGACAGGGGCCGGGTCGGGTTTCTTT
TRBV3-1/TRBV3-2	TRBJ1-2	NA	NA	CASSQDKSYTF	TGTGCCAGCAGCCAAGATAAAAGCTACACCTTC
TRBV3-1/TRBV3-2	TRBJ1-1	NA	NA	CASSQGRGTEAFF	TGTGCCAGCAGCCAAGGGAGGGGTACTGAAGCTTTCTTT
TRBV19	TRBJ1-1	NA	NA	CASMGAEAFF	TGTGCCAGTATGGGCGCCGAAGCTTTCTTT
TRBV5-1	TRBJ1-2	NA	NA	CASSLDIDFRSGYTF	TGCGCCAGCAGCTTAGACATCGATTTTCGGTCGGGCTACACCTTC
TRBV12-2	TRBJ2-2	NA	NA	CANEATGHHTGELFF	TGTGCAAATGAAGCGACAGGGCATCACACCGGGGAGCTGTTTTTT
TRBV5-6	TRBJ2-1	NA	TRBD2	CASSRTSGRAWEQFF	TGTGCCAGCAGCCGGACTAGCGGGAGGGCATGGGAGCAGTTCTTC
TRBV27	TRBJ2-1	NA	TRBD1	CASSLRSGGGSSYNEQFF	TGTGCCAGCAGTTTGCGATCAGGGGGTGGAAGCTCCTACAATGAGCAGTTCTTC
TRBV5-1	TRBJ1-1	few	NA	CASSLANTGRNTEAFF	TGCGCCAGCAGCTTGGCCAATACAGGGCGGAACACTGAAGCTTTCTTT
TRBV3-1/TRBV3-2	TRBJ1-2	NA	NA	CASTGAGADGYTF	TGTGCCAGCACCGGAGCTGGGGCAGATGGCTACACCTTC
TRBV18	TRBJ2-5	NA	NA	CASSPPRQQETQYF	TGTGCCAGCTCACCACCGAGACAGCAAGAGACCCAGTACTTC
TRBV18	TRBJ2-7	NA	TRBD2	CASSPRGSGSSRSYEQYF	TGTGCCAGCTCCCCCCGGGGTAGCGGGAGTTCGAGGTCCTACGAGCAGTACTTC
TRBV6-6	TRBJ1-1	NA	TRBD1	CASIFQGGPTEAFF	TGTGCCAGCATCTTTCAAGGGGGCCCCACTGAAGCTTTCTTT
TRBV19	TRBJ2-5	NA	TRBD2	CASSTTSGNQETQYF	TGTGCCAGTAGTACGACTAGCGGGAACCAAGAGACCCAGTACTTC
TRBV27	TRBJ1-6	NA	NA	CASSLAGGGPSYNSPLHF	TGTGCCAGCAGTTTGGCCGGCGGTGGCCCTTCGTATAATTCACCCCTCCACTTT
TRBV2	TRBJ2-7	NA	NA	CASGLEVQYEQYF	TGTGCCAGCGGGTTGGAGGTTCAGTACGAGCAGTACTTC
TRBV7-2	TRBJ2-3	NA	NA	CASSYTGPDTQYF	TGTGCCAGCAGCTACACAGGGCCAGATACGCAGTATTTT
TRBV10-1	TRBJ1-2	NA	NA	CASTGFCYGYTF	TGCGCCAGTACAGGTTTTTGCTATGGCTACACCTTC
TRBV19	TRBJ2-1	NA	TRBD2	CASSIGLAGEDEQFF	TGTGCCAGTAGTATTGGTCTAGCGGGAGAGGATGAGCAGTTCTTC
TRBV2	TRBJ1-2	NA	NA	CASSIVDSSPMGYTF	TGTGCCAGCAGTATCGTCGACAGCTCACCTATGGGCTACACCTTC
TRBV18	TRBJ2-1	NA	TRBD2	CASSPESRLALINEQFF	TGTGCCAGCTCACCGGAGAGCCGACTAGCCCTGATAAATGAGCAGTTCTTC
TRBV12-3/TRBV12-4	TRBJ2-1	NA	NA	CASTPTYNEQFF	TGTGCCAGCACCCCCACCTACAATGAGCAGTTCTTC
TRBV30	TRBJ2-5	NA	NA	CAWSTGNRETQYF	TGTGCCTGGAGTACAGGGAATCGGGAGACCCAGTACTTC
TRBV11-3	TRBJ2-3	NA	TRBD1	CASSRQGPPDTQYF	TGTGCCAGCAGCCGACAGGGTCCCCCAGATACGCAGTATTTT
TRBV6-4	TRBJ2-1	NA	TRBD2	CASSPGPLAGASYNEQFF	TGTGCCAGCAGTCCTGGGCCACTAGCGGGGGCTTCCTACAATGAGCAGTTCTTC
TRBV7-9	TRBJ2-1	many	TRBD2	CASSASTSGSHEQFF	TGTGCCAGCAGCGCCTCAACTAGCGGGAGCCATGAGCAGTTCTTC
TRBV25-1	TRBJ2-1	NA	TRBD1	CASSQRQGVVQSEQFF	TGTGCCAGCAGTCAACGACAGGGAGTTGTCCAGAGTGAGCAGTTCTTC
TRBV10-2	TRBJ1-1	few	NA	CATNAGGARQNTEAFF	TGCGCCACCAATGCGGGGGGAGCCAGACAGAACACTGAAGCTTTCTTT
TRBV3-1/TRBV3-2	TRBJ1-6	once	NA	CASQAGGGNSPLHF	TGTGCCAGTCAAGCCGGGGGAGGGAATTCACCCCTCCACTTT
TRBV5-1	TRBJ2-7	NA	NA	CASSADPGNRYEQYF	TGCGCCAGCAGCGCGGACCCAGGGAATCGTTACGAGCAGTACTTC
TRBV6-5	TRBJ1-2	NA	TRBD1	CASSYSKGQGDTF	TGTGCCAGCAGTTACTCGAAAGGCCAGGGGGACACCTTC
TRBV7-7	TRBJ2-1	NA	TRBD2	CASSLGSGRRHEQFF	TGTGCCAGCAGCTTAGGGAGCGGGAGGCGTCATGAGCAGTTCTTC
TRBV2	TRBJ2-3	NA	NA	CASTQGQNTDTQYF	TGTGCCAGCACCCAGGGGCAAAACACAGATACGCAGTATTTT
TRBV4-2	TRBJ1-4	once	TRBD1	CASSQDVGQGNEKLFF	TGTGCCAGCAGCCAAGATGTGGGACAGGGGAATGAAAAACTGTTTTTT
TRBV2	TRBJ2-1	NA	TRBD2	CASSEGATSGRTGVENEQFF	TGTGCCAGCAGTGAAGGAGCGACTAGCGGGAGGACAGGTGTCGAAAATGAGCAGTTCTTC
TRBV5-1	TRBJ1-6	NA	TRBD1	CASSVSPGGTGEPLHF	TGCGCCAGCAGCGTATCCCCAGGAGGGACAGGGGAACCCCTCCACTTT
TRBV4-1	TRBJ2-7	NA	TRBD2	CASSHPIAGGPSEQYF	TGCGCCAGCAGCCACCCGATAGCGGGAGGGCCTAGTGAGCAGTACTTC
TRBV5-4	TRBJ2-2	NA	NA	CATRDVGLSRNTGELFF	TGTGCCACCAGGGACGTGGGACTTTCACGGAACACCGGGGAGCTGTTTTTT
TRBV7-2	TRBJ2-1	few	TRBD2	CASSLSGSLPFF	TGTGCCAGCAGCCTGAGCGGGAGTCTTCCGTTCTTC
TRBV3-1/TRBV3-2	TRBJ1-2	NA	NA	CASSQESRRGANYGYTF	TGTGCCAGCAGCCAAGAATCTAGGAGGGGCGCTAACTATGGCTACACCTTC
TRBV2	TRBJ2-3	NA	TRBD1	CASSEDRGVDTQYF	TGTGCCAGCAGTGAAGACAGGGGTGTAGATACGCAGTATTTT
TRBV15	TRBJ2-2	NA	TRBD1	CATRMTGVKTGELFF	TGTGCCACCAGGATGACAGGGGTGAAAACCGGGGAGCTGTTTTTT
TRBV6-4	TRBJ2-6	few	NA	CATRDSGANVLTF	TGTGCCACTAGAGACTCTGGGGCCAACGTCCTGACTTTC
TRBV24-1	TRBJ2-2	NA	TRBD2	CATSTLAGGTGELFF	TGTGCCACCAGTACTCTAGCGGGAGGCACCGGGGAGCTGTTTTTT